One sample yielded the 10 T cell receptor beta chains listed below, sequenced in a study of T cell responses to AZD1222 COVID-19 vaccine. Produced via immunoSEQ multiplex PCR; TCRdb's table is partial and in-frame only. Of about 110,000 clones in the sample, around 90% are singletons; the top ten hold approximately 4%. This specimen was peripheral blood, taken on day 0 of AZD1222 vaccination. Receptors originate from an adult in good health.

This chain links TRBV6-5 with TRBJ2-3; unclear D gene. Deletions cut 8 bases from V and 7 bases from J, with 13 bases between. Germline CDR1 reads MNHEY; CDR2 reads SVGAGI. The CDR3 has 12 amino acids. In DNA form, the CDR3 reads TGTGCCAGCGGCCAGAGTGGCTATACGCAGTATTTT. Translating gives CASGQSGYTQYF.

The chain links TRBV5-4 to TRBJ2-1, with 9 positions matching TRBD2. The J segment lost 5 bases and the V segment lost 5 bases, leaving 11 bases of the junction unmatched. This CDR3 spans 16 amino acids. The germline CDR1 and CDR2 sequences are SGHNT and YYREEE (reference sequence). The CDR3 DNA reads TGTGCCAGCAGTTCTCTGCGGGAGGGCCTCGACAATGAGCAGTTCTTC. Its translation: CASSSLREGLDNEQFF.

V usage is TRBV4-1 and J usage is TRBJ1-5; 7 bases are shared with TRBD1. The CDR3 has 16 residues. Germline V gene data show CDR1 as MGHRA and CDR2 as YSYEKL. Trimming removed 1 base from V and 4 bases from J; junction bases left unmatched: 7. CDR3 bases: TGCGCCAGCAGCCAAGGAGGGGGCGCGGGTAATCAGCCCCAGCATTTT. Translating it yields CASSQGGGAGNQPQHF.

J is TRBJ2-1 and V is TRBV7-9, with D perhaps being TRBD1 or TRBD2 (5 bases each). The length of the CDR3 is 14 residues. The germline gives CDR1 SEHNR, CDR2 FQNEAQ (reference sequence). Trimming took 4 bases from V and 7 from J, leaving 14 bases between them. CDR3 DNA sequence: TGTGCCAGCAGCTCCCCCCGGGACCGAAATGAGCAGTTCTTC. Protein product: CASSSPRDRNEQFF.

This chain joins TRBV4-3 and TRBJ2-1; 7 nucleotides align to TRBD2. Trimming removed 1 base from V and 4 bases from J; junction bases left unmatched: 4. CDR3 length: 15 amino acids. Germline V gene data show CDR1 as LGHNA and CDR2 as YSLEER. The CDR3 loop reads CASSQGLADYNEQFF. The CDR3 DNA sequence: TGCGCCAGCAGCCAAGGACTAGCTGATTACAATGAGCAGTTCTTC.

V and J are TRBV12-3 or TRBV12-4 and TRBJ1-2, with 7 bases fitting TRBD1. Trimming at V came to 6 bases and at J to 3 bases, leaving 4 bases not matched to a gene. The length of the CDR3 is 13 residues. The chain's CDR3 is CASSPGQHYGYTF. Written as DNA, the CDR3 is TGTGCCAGCAGCCCGGGACAGCACTATGGCTACACCTTC.

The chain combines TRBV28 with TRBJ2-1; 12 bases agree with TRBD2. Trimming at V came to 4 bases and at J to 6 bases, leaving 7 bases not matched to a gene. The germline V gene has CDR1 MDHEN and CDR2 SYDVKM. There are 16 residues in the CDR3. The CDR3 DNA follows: TGTGCCAGCAGTTCCTGGACTAGCGGGATTAGCAATGAGCAGTTCTTC. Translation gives CASSSWTSGISNEQFF.

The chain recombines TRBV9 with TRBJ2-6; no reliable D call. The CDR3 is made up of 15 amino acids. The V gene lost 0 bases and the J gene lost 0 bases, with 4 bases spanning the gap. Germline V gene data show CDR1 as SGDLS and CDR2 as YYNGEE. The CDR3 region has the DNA TGTGCCAGCAGCGTAGCCAGCTCTGGGGCCAACGTCCTGACTTTC. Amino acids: CASSVASSGANVLTF. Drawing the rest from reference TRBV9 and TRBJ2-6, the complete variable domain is DSGVTQTPKHLITATGQRVTLRCSPRSGDLSVYWYQQSLDQGLQFLIQYYNGEERAKGNILERFSAQQFPDLHSELNLSSLELGDSALYFCASSVASSGANVLTFGAGSRLTVL.

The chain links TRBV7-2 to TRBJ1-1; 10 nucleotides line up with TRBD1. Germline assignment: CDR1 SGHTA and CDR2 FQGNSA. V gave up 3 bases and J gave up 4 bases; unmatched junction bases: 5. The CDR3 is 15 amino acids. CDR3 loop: CASSFWGQGTTEAFF. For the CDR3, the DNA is TGTGCCAGCAGCTTTTGGGGACAGGGGACCACTGAAGCTTTCTTT. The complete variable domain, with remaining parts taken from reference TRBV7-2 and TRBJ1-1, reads GAGVSQSPSNKVTEKGKDVELRCDPISGHTALYWYRQSLGQGLEFLIYFQGNSAPDKSGLPSDRFSAERTGGSVSTLTIQRTQQEDSAVYLCASSFWGQGTTEAFFGQGTRLTVV.

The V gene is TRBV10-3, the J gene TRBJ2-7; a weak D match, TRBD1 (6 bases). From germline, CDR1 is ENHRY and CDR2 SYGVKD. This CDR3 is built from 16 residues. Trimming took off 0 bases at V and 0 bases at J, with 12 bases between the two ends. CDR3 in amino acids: CAISESIGGASYEQYF. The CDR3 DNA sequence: TGTGCCATCAGTGAGTCGATAGGGGGAGCCTCCTACGAGCAGTACTTC.